These T cell receptor beta chains were read from a single sample in a study of blood T cell repertoires in COVID-19. Libraries were prepared by immunoSEQ multiplex PCR; TCRdb keeps only in-frame clonotypes and omits some of them. Of approximately 190,000 clones listed, less than 90% were seen once; the top ten hold about 20%. Sequencing was carried out using peripheral blood. The receptor set was obtained from a human donor in a cohort sampled during active COVID-19. The conserved cysteine and the conserved F or W are not part of the CDR3 here. Expanded clones get a size class; other rows say once, few or many, or leave the size out.

>.|TRBV2
ASSNRLAGVDTQY
>.|TRBV2
ASSSDRERQPQH
>.|TRBV5-4
ASSLEPQGNNTEAF
>once|TRBV10-3
ATRDRDNEQF
>.|TRBV19
ASSGQVNLIVAETQY
>.|TRBV2
ASSRTVYNEQF
>.|TRBV6-1
ASSEAYKAGGTEAF
>.|TRBV9
ASSGPGGDHYGYT
>.|TRBV3-1/TRBV3-2
ASSQLGGGSEAF
>.|TRBV6-5
ASSSGGGKLF
>.|TRBV5-1
ASSLERVATNEKLF
>.|TRBV30
AWSVHRTQETQY
>once|TRBV7-9
ASSLDLPGKETQY
>.|TRBV18
ASSRGVAGNTIY
>.|TRBV7-9
ASSFGGADTGELF
>.|TRBV7-2
ASSLGASGGQETQY
>.|TRBV9
ASSPRQGTRSGANVLT
>.|TRBV5-1
ASSPGGTSWGTQY
>once|TRBV19
ASSMSGTGGITEAF
>.|TRBV5-1
ASSLGQHYNSPLH
>.|TRBV7-8
ASSLAGGRGLGTQY
>.|TRBV6-2/TRBV6-3
ASSYTQGVQPQH
>few|TRBV19
ASSVEPGEPQH
>.|TRBV6-6
ASWKGQMETQY
>.|TRBV19
ASQDRDSNYGYT
>.|TRBV19
ASSITAINQPQH
>.|TRBV15
ATSKGQGNEKLF
>once|TRBV7-2
ASSYTSGASSYNEQF
>.|TRBV3-1/TRBV3-2
ASSRSQTSYNEQF
>few|TRBV28
ASRTTGTATEAF
>.|TRBV30
AWSVGTVNQPQH
>.|TRBV7-2
ASSLAAGGNEKLF
>many|TRBV2
ASSGLSGDTQY
>.|TRBV30
AWSGDSSPF
>.|TRBV28
ASRDRGLNEKLF
>.|TRBV6-5
ASSYSGTTRVSYT
>.|TRBV2
ASSEGGGSYNSPLH
>few|TRBV5-1
ASSPLRDRGQAF
>.|TRBV25-1
ASRQGNTEAF
>once|TRBV6-5
ASKGDSPLH
>few|TRBV7-2
ASSPLVSTGYEQY
>.|TRBV9
ASSPTGKNNQPQH
>.|TRBV6-5
ASTVDYTEAF
>.|TRBV6-6
ASRPRQSSYNSPLH
>.|TRBV19
ASNQDRGYGYT
>few|TRBV5-1
ASSLTGGVEPQH
>few|TRBV19
ASSLPLSRPTHTGELF
>.|TRBV11-1
ASSPSAETNYGYT
>.|TRBV3-1/TRBV3-2
ASSDVNGQGRSPLH
>once|TRBV4-2
ASSQDRTRGHGGYT
>.|TRBV7-9
ASSLSTSNTGELF
>.|TRBV29-1
RGEGDTEAF
>.|TRBV7-6
ASSTGQGGVVTEAF
>.|TRBV28
ASSRSYSYEQY
>medium-sized|TRBV4-1
ASSEGPGGRETQY